This T cell receptor beta chain was recovered during a study of beta chain features in type 1 diabetes. What was sequenced were expressed TCRB transcripts, since all of the isolated RNA had been reverse transcribed. It was found that naive, central memory and regulatory T cell samples averaged about 3.57 million reads. The method was immunoSEQ multiplex PCR; TCRdb's version includes in-frame clones alone and lacks a portion of them. The sample records around 320,000 clones, 11% to 15% being singletons. Comments on this clone: Antigen unknown.

Study observations and caveats: Insertions at VDJ junctions were less frequent in type 1 diabetes patients. These patients also deleted more nucleotides at the same junctions. Among all four CD4+ subsets, Type 1 diabetes patients had TCRB CDR3s that were moderately but significantly shorter. Shorter templates might be favored by PCR, and equally so in patients and in controls.

The CDR3 sequence is 16 residues long. Losses at the gene ends were 6 bases for V and 7 bases for J; bases not matched to a gene: 11. The germline V gene has CDR1 MNHEY and CDR2 SMNVEV (reference sequence). The specimen was central memory CD4+ T cells from blood. This clonotype was obtained from a man aged 30 to 39 in good health. V and J are TRBV27 and TRBJ2-1, with 11 bases that match TRBD2. The CDR3 loop reads CASRAGLAGLGNEQFF. The CDR3 region has the DNA TGTGCCAGCAGGGCAGGACTAGCGGGTTTGGGAAATGAGCAGTTCTTC.